The 2 T cell receptor beta chains listed next were all sequenced from one sample in a study of radiotherapy plus CTLA-4 blockade in lung cancer. Assay used: immunoSEQ multiplex PCR; TCRdb lists only in-frame clones, some missing. Seen here are roughly 53,000 clones, roughly four fifths observed once, and the top ten hold around 4.4%. The sequencing here drew on peripheral blood, taken from a patient treated with radiotherapy plus ipilimumab. All receptors derive from a human donor with non-small cell lung cancer whose response to radiotherapy plus ipilimumab could not be evaluated.

This chain joins TRBV7-9 and TRBJ1-2; 7 nucleotides agree with TRBD1. Trimming cost V 5 bases and J 4 bases; bases outside gene matches: 7. The CDR3 has 14 residues. Looked up from germline, CDR1 is SEHNR and CDR2 is FQNEAQ (reference sequence). The CDR3 DNA is TGTGCCAGCAGCCGACCGACAGGGATCTATGGCTACACCTTC. It yields the protein CASSRPTGIYGYTF.

Details on this clone: Relative to the germline gene, one junction end is altered; a read error may explain this. This chain links TRBV27 with TRBJ1-2, with TRBD1 identical over 8 bases. This CDR3 contains 14 residues. CDR1 and CDR2 (germline): MNHEY, SMNVEV (reference sequence). CDR3 sequence (DNA): TGTGCCAGCAGTAGGGACAGGTCAAACTCTGGCTACACCTTC. It translates to CASSRDRSNSGYTF.